One T cell receptor (beta chain) is described in this entry. Adults between roughly 18 and 95 years of age took part from some 25 US areas. Allocation to cohorts depended on clinical history reported by the participants. The study counted Cohort 3 donors as recovered given two negative PCRs, clearance, or symptom resolution. The data originate from a study of blood T cell repertoires in COVID-19. Germline V lookup: CDR1 SGHVS, CDR2 FQNEAQ. The CDR3 loop spans 14 amino acids. The ends lost 7 bases at V and 6 bases at J; junction bases unmatched: 8. As handled by the study authors: The authors estimated nucleated cell counts from reference gene primer amplification. TCRdb's table, derived via immunoSEQ multiplex PCR, lists solely in-frame clones and lacks some. V and J calls and clone size come straight from that table; D and trimming were deduced from the DNA. The sample has over 200,000 clones; approximately 80% are singletons.

This chain joins TRBV7-8 and TRBJ1-5; TRBD1 matches 8 bases. This TCR came from a man aged 60 to 75 who had recovered from COVID-19. The sample taken for sequencing was PBMCs or T cells enriched from blood (not recorded which). The CDR3 reads CASMAGGTGQPQHF. DNA for the CDR3: TGTGCCAGCATGGCAGGTGGGACAGGTCAGCCCCAGCATTTT.